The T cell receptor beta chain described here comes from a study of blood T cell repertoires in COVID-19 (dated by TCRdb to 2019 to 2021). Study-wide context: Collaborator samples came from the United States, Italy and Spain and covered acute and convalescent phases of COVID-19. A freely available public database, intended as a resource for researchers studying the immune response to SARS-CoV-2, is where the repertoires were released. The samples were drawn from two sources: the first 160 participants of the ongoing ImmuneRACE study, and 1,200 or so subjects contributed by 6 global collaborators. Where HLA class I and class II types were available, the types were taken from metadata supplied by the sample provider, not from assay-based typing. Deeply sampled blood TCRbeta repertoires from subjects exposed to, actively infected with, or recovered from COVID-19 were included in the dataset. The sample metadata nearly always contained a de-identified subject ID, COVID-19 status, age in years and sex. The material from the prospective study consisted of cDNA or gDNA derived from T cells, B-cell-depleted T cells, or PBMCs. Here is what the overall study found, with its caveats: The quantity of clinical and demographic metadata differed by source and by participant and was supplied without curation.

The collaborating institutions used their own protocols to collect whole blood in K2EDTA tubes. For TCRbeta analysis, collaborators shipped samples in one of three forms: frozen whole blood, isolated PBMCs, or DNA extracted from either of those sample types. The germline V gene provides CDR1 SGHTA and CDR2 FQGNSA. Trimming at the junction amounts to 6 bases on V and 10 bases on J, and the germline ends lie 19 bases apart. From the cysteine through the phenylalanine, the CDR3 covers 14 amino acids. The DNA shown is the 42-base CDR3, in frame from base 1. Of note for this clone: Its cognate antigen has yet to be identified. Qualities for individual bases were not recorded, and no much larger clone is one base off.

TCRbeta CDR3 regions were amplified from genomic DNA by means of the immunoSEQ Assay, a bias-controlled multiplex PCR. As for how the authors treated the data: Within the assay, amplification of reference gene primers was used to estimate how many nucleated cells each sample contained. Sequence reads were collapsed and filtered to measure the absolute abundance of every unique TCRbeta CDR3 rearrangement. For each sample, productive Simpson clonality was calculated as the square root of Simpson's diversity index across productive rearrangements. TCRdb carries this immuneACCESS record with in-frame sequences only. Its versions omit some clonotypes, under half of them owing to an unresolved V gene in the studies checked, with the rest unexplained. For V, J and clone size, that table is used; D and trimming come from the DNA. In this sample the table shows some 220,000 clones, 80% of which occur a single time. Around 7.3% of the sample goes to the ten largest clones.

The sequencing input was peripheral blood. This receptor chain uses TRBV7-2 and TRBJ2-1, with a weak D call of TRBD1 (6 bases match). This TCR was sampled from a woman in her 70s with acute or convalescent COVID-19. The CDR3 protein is CASSRQDLRGEQFF. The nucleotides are TGTGCCAGCAGTCGACAGGACCTTCGAGGCGAGCAGTTCTTC. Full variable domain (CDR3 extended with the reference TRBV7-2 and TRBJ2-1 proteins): GAGVSQSPSNKVTEKGKDVELRCDPISGHTALYWYRQSLGQGLEFLIYFQGNSAPDKSGLPSDRFSAERTGGSVSTLTIQRTQQEDSAVYLCASSRQDLRGEQFFGPGTRLTVL.